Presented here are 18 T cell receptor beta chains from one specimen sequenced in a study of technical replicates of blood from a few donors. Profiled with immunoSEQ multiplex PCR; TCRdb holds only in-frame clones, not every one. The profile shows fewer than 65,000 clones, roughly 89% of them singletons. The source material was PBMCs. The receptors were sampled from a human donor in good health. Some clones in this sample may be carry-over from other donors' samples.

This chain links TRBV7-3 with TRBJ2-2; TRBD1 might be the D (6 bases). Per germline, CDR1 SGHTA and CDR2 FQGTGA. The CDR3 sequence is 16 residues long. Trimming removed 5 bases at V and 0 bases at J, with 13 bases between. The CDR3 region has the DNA TGTGCCAGCAGCCGCACAGGGTCCCCGAACACCGGGGAGCTGTTTTTT. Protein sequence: CASSRTGSPNTGELFF.

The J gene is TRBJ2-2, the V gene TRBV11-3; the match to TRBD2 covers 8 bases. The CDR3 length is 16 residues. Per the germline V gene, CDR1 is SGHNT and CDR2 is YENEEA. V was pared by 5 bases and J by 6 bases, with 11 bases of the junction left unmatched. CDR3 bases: TGTGCCAGCAGCCCTAGGGGTAGCGGGAAGGCCGGGGAGCTGTTTTTT. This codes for CASSPRGSGKAGELFF.

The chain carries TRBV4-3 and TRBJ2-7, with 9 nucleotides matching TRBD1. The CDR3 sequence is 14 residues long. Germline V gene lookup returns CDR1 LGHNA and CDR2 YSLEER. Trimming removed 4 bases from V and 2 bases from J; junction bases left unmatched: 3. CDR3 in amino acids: CASSPGQGTYEQYF. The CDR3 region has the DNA TGCGCCAGCAGCCCGGGACAGGGTACCTACGAGCAGTACTTC.

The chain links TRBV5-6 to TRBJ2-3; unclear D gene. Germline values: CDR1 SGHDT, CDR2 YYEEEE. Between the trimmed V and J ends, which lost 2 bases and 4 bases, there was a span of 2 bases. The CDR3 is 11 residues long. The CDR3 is CASSFADTQYF. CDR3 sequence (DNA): TGTGCCAGCAGCTTCGCAGATACGCAGTATTTT.

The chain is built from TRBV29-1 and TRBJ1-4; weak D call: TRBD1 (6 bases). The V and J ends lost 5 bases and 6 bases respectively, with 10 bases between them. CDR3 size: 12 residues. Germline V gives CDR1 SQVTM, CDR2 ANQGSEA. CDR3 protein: CSVRDTYEKLFF. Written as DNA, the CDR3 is TGCAGCGTTAGGGACACCTATGAAAAACTGTTTTTT.

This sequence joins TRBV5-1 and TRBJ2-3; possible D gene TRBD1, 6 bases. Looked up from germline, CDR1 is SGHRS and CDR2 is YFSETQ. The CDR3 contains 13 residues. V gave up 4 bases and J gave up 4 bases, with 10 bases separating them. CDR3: CASSTGSSDTQYF. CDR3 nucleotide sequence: TGCGCCAGCAGCACAGGGAGCTCAGATACGCAGTATTTT.

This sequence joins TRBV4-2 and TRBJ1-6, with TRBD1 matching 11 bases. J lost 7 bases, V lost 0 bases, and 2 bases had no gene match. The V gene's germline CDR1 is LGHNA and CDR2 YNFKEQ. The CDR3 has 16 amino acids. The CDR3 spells CASSQDGTGGNSPLHF. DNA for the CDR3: TGTGCCAGCAGCCAAGACGGGACAGGGGGAAATTCACCCCTCCACTTT.

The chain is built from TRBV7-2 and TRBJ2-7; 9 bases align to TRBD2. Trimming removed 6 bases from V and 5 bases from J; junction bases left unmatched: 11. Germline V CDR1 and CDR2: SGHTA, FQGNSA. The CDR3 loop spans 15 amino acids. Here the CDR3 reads CASSANSGSLHEQYF. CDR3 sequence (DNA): TGTGCCAGCAGTGCAAATAGCGGGAGCCTCCACGAGCAGTACTTC.

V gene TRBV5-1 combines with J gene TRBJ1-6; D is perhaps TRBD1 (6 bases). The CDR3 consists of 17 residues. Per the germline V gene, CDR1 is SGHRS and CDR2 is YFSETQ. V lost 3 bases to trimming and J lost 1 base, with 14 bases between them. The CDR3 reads CASSSKTGGSYNSPLHF. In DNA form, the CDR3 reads TGCGCCAGCAGCTCAAAGACAGGAGGATCCTATAATTCACCCCTCCACTTT.

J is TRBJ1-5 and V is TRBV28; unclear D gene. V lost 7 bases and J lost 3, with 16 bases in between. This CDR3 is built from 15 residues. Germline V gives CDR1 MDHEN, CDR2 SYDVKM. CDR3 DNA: TGTGCCAGCACACCGGGGAGGCCCTCCAATCAGCCCCAGCATTTT. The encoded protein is CASTPGRPSNQPQHF.

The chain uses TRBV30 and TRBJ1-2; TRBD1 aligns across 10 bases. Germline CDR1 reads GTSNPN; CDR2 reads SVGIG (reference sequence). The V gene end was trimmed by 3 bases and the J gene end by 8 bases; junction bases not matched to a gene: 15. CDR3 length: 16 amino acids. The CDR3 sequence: CAWSLIRTGGVNGYTF. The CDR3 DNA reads TGTGCCTGGAGCCTCATAAGGACAGGGGGAGTCAACGGCTACACCTTC.

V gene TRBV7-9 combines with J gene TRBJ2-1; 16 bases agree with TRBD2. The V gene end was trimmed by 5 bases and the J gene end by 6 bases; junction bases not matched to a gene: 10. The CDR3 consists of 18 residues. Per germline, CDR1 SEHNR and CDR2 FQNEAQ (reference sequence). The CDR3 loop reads CASSPGLAGGPGSNEQFF. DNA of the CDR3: TGTGCCAGCAGCCCGGGACTAGCGGGAGGGCCGGGTAGCAATGAGCAGTTCTTC.

Here the CDR3 reads CASSFLRTGSNEQFF. The CDR3 nucleotides read TGTGCCAGCAGCTTCCTGCGGACAGGGTCCAATGAGCAGTTCTTC. The chain has TRBV5-4 and TRBJ2-1, with 8 positions matching TRBD1. CDR3 length: 15 amino acids. V lost 2 bases and J lost 6; bases outside the gene matches: 7. Germline-derived CDR1 and CDR2 are SGHNT and YYREEE (reference sequence).

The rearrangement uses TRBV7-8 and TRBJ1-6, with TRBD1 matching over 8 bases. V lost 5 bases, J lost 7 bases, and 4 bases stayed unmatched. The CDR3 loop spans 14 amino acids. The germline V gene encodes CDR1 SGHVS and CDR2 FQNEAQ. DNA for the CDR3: TGTGCCAGCAGCGTCAGGGGGCTCAATTCACCCCTCCACTTT. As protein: CASSVRGLNSPLHF.

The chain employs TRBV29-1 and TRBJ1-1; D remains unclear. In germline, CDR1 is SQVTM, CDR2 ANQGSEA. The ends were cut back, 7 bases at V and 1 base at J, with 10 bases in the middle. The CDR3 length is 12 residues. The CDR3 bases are TGCAGCGGGCGGCGAGGGAACACTGAAGCTTTCTTT. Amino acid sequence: CSGRRGNTEAFF.

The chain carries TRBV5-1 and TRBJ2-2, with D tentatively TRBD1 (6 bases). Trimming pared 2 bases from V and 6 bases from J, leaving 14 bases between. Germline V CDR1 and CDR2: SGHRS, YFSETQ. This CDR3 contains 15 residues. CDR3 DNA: TGCGCCAGCAGCTTCTCAGGGGCGTCCGCCGGGGAGCTGTTTTTT. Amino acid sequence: CASSFSGASAGELFF.

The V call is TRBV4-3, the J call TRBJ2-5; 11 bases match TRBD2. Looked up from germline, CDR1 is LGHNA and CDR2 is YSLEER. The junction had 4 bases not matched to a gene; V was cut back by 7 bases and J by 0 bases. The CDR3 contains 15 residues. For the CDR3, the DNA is TGCGCCAGCACTCCTAGCGGGGGGAACCAAGAGACCCAGTACTTC. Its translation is CASTPSGGNQETQYF.

The CDR3 nucleotides are TGTGCCAGCAGCCCAGGCAATGAGCAGTTCTTC. Residues: CASSPGNEQFF. This chain connects TRBV6-6 to TRBJ2-1; no reliable D call. V lost 6 bases to trimming and J lost 6 bases, with 6 bases between them. Germline V gene lookup returns CDR1 MNHNY and CDR2 SVGAGI (reference sequence). This CDR3 contains 11 residues.